These 10 T cell receptor beta chains came from one sample sequenced in a study of blood T cell repertoires in COVID-19. Some clones are missing from TCRdb's copy, which holds only in-frame ones; the method was immunoSEQ multiplex PCR. In the table there are some 250,000 clones, 70% to 90% of which are singletons. Input material: peripheral blood. All receptors come from a woman between 55 and 75 years old with COVID-19, enrolled during active disease.

The J gene is TRBJ1-1, the V gene TRBV6-5; possibly TRBD1 for D (6 bases). Per the germline V gene, CDR1 is MNHEY and CDR2 is SVGAGI. The CDR3 covers 14 residues. V lost 7 bases and J lost 1, with 13 bases in between. The CDR3 DNA sequence: TGTGCCAGCACCTTACAGGGTGGGAACACTGAAGCTTTCTTT. It yields the protein CASTLQGGNTEAFF.

This chain joins TRBV19 and TRBJ1-1, with unresolved D. Per germline, CDR1 LNHDA and CDR2 SQIVND (reference sequence). V was cut by 7 bases and J by 4 bases, with 16 bases left in between. The CDR3 is made up of 14 amino acids. CDR3 in DNA: TGTGCCAGTACCCCCTGGGCACCGAGCACTGAAGCTTTCTTT. Its translation is CASTPWAPSTEAFF.

The V gene is TRBV2, the J gene TRBJ1-1; 8 nucleotides match TRBD1. Germline V gene lookup returns CDR1 SNHLY and CDR2 FYNNEI. The CDR3 length is 16 residues. V was pared by 8 bases and J by 0 bases, with 11 bases of the junction left unmatched. DNA of the CDR3: TGTGCCAGCCGACCACCAGGGACAGGAGTGAACACTGAAGCTTTCTTT. Protein: CASRPPGTGVNTEAFF.

A few counts support this clone. V is TRBV19 and J is TRBJ2-1, with TRBD2 identical over 7 bases. The CDR3 totals 17 residues. CDR1 is LNHDA, CDR2 SQIVND, per germline (reference sequence). The V and J ends lost 3 bases and 0 bases, in that order; junction bases with no gene match: 8. CDR3 coding DNA: TGTGCCAGTAGTATGTTAAGCGGGATGAACTCCTACAATGAGCAGTTCTTC. This encodes CASSMLSGMNSYNEQFF.

The chain employs TRBV24-1 and TRBJ1-5; no clear D. CDR1 and CDR2 from the germline V gene are KGHDR and SFDVKD. Trimming pared 5 bases from V and 2 bases from J, leaving 12 bases between. This CDR3 has 15 residues. CDR3 sequence reads: CATSATSGGNQPQHF. CDR3 sequence (DNA): TGTGCCACCAGTGCCACGTCGGGTGGCAATCAGCCCCAGCATTTT.

The chain combines TRBV6-5 with TRBJ2-1; 10 nucleotides line up with TRBD2. CDR1 is MNHEY and CDR2 is SVGAGI in the germline V gene. J was trimmed by 6 bases and V by 6 bases; bases with no gene match: 8. CDR3 size: 15 residues. Here the CDR3 reads CASRRTGTSVNEQFF. The CDR3 bases are TGTGCCAGCAGACGAACCGGGACTAGCGTCAATGAGCAGTTCTTC.

This rearrangement joins TRBV9 to TRBJ1-1, with a tentative D call TRBD1 (5 bases). CDR3 length: 16 residues. V shed 4 bases and J shed 3 bases, with 19 bases lying between them. Germline assignment: CDR1 SGDLS and CDR2 YYNGEE. The CDR3 is CASSPRSAGVYTEAFF. In DNA form, the CDR3 reads TGTGCCAGCAGCCCCCGGTCTGCGGGGGTATACACTGAAGCTTTCTTT.

This clone appeared a single time. The CDR3 loop reads CASSSRTSGTSYNEQFF. In nucleotides, the CDR3 is TGTGCCAGCAGCTCGCGGACTAGCGGGACGTCCTACAATGAGCAGTTCTTC. The chain combines TRBV9 with TRBJ2-1; TRBD2 matches at 12 bases. Germline V gene lookup returns CDR1 SGDLS and CDR2 YYNGEE. Losses at the gene ends were 4 bases for V and 1 base for J; bases not matched to a gene: 6. The CDR3 is 17 amino acids.

The rearrangement joins TRBV2 to TRBJ2-7, with a weak D call TRBD2 (5 bases). CDR3 size: 15 residues. V was trimmed by 5 bases and J by 0 bases, leaving 14 bases between them. Germline V gives CDR1 SNHLY, CDR2 FYNNEI. The CDR3 region has the DNA TGTGCCAGCAGTCTGGACTCCCGGAGCTCCTACGAGCAGTACTTC. This encodes CASSLDSRSSYEQYF.

The CDR3 region is CASSYLGQDPGYTF. DNA for the CDR3: TGTGCCAGCAGTTACTTGGGACAGGACCCCGGCTACACCTTC. V gene TRBV6-2 or TRBV6-3 combines with J gene TRBJ1-2, with TRBD1 matching 8 bases. The CDR3 totals 14 residues. V was clipped by 1 base and J by 8 bases; unmatched bases: 6. Germline lookup yields CDR1 MNHEY and CDR2 SVGEGT.